The clone carrying this T cell receptor beta chain was picked up one time. This sample was taken from a study of blood T cell repertoires in COVID-19. The wider study: Sites across the United States, Italy and Spain contributed samples from acute and convalescent COVID-19. PBMCs, B-cell-depleted T cells, or T cells were the source of the cDNA or gDNA that made up the material.

Under the authors' procedure: The authors estimated nucleated cell counts from reference gene primer amplification. Some clones are missing from TCRdb's copy, which holds only in-frame ones; the method was immunoSEQ multiplex PCR. The V and J calls and the clone size are those of that table, but D and trimming were determined from the DNA. Seen here are about 250,000 clones, around 85% observed once, and the top ten hold 7.5% to 9%. The sequenced sample consisted of peripheral blood. The clonotype originates from a woman older than 75 with acute or convalescent COVID-19.

CDR3 protein: CASSESLGTNYGYTF. The CDR3 DNA reads as TGTGCCAGCAGTGAATCGCTAGGAACTAACTATGGCTACACCTTC. V usage is TRBV25-1 and J usage is TRBJ1-2, with D hard to call. Trimming cost V 1 base and J 0 bases, with 9 bases left between them. Germline V gene sequence: CDR1 MGHDK, CDR2 SYGVNS. The CDR3 consists of 15 residues.